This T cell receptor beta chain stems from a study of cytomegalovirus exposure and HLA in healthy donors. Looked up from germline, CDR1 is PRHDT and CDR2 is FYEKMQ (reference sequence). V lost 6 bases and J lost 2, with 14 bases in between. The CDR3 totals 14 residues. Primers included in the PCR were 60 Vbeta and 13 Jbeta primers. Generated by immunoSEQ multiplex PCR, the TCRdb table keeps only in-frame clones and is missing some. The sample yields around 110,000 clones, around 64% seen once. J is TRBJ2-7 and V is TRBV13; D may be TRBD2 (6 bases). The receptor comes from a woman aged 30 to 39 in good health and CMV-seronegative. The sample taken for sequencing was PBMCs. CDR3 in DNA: TGTGCCAGCAGGATAGCGGACGACGCCTACGAGCAGTACTTC. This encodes CASRIADDAYEQYF.